This TCR beta chain was profiled in a study of blood T cell repertoires in COVID-19 (dated by TCRdb to about 2020). About the study as a whole: Samples from collaborators originated in the United States, Italy and Spain and spanned both the acute and convalescent phases of COVID-19. The material from the prospective study consisted of cDNA or gDNA derived from T cells, B-cell-depleted T cells, or PBMCs. Deeply sampled blood TCRbeta repertoires from subjects exposed to, actively infected with, or recovered from COVID-19 were included in the dataset. The repertoires were released in a freely available public database meant as a resource for research on the immune response to SARS-CoV-2. Samples were obtained from the ongoing ImmuneRACE study (first 160 participants) and from about 1,300 subjects provided by 6 global collaborators. A de-identified subject ID, COVID-19 status, age in years and sex were almost always included in the sample metadata. Where available, HLA class I and class II types were obtained from metadata supplied by the sample provider rather than from assay-based typing.

Whole blood was collected in K2EDTA tubes by collaborating institutions according to the institutions' own protocols. For TCRbeta analysis, collaborators shipped samples as frozen whole blood, isolated PBMCs, or DNA extracted from either of those sample types. The paper as a whole reports these results and caveats: Clinical and demographic metadata were provided uncurated, with the amount varying by source and participant.

TCRbeta CDR3 regions were amplified from genomic DNA using the immunoSEQ Assay, a bias-controlled multiplex PCR. The paper's data handling went like this. Within the assay, amplification of reference gene primers was used to estimate how many nucleated cells each sample contained. To quantify the absolute abundance of each unique TCRbeta CDR3 rearrangement, sequence reads were collapsed and filtered. Productive Simpson clonality was computed per sample as the square root of Simpson's diversity index over productive rearrangements. Drawn from immuneACCESS, this table holds only the in-frame rearrangements with V and J called that TCRdb kept. Clones are partly lost; checked studies trace under half to an unresolved V gene and leave the rest unexplained. V and J calls and clone size are given by that table; D and trimming were obtained from the DNA. Counted in this sample were 90,000 to 150,000 clones; approximately 90% of them appeared once. Approximately 20% of the sample lies in the top ten.

On this clone: No antigen is known for it. No per-base quality is available; no much larger clone lies one base away.

The CDR3 has 13 amino acids, counting the end cysteine and phenylalanine. The only DNA kept is the CDR3, 39 bases in frame from the first base. V and J lose 8 bases and 3 bases, and a span of 11 bases separates them. From a lookup of the germline V gene, CDR1 and CDR2 are MDHEN and SYDVKM. The clonotype comes from a human donor with acute or convalescent COVID-19. The donor label of this sample is uncertain. Sequenced material: peripheral blood. The chain couples TRBV28 to TRBJ1-5; TRBD1 is possibly the D segment (6 matching bases). The nucleotide sequence reads as follows: TGTGCCAGCGCAGGACAGTACAATCAGCCCCAGCATTTT. This sequence encodes CASAGQYNQPQHF.